One TCR beta chain is described in this entry. This record belongs to a study of blood T cell repertoires in COVID-19. About the study: The United States, Italy and Spain were the sources of the acute and convalescent COVID-19 samples. In each case, the material was cDNA or gDNA derived from T cells, B-cell-depleted T cells, or PBMCs.

In the original processing: Reference gene primer amplification in the assay estimated nucleated cell counts. Sequencing was performed with immunoSEQ multiplex PCR; in TCRdb, only in-frame clones are kept and a portion is missing. That table supplies the V and J calls and clone size; D and trimming were determined from the DNA. The sample includes 250,000 to 350,000 clones, approximately 90% of them seen just once. Sequenced: peripheral blood. The clonotype comes from a man aged 18 to 29 with active or convalescent COVID-19.

The CDR3 sequence is CASEPGDQETQYF. CDR3 nucleotide sequence: TGTGCCAGCGAACCGGGGGACCAAGAGACCCAGTACTTC. The chain uses TRBV7-9 and TRBJ2-5; TRBD2 is a possible D gene (6 bases). This CDR3 comprises 13 residues. The V end lost 8 bases, the J end lost 0 bases, and 10 bases lay between the germline ends. Germline V lookup: CDR1 SEHNR, CDR2 FQNEAQ (reference sequence).